Ten or more counts support the clone carrying this T cell receptor (beta chain). Antigen unknown. Amplification of TCR alpha and beta CDR3 regions from RNA used iRepertoire nested multiplex PCR. Each CDR3 protein is one row after TCRdb ran MiXCR on the multiplex PCR reads. This table has approximately 120,000 distinct CDR3 sequences, roughly 25% appearing once. This CDR3 has 14 residues. Germline lookup yields CDR1 SGHTA and CDR2 FQGTGA. The J segment lost 6 bases and the V segment lost 5 bases, leaving 6 bases of the junction unmatched. This record comes from a study of glioma-infiltrating T cells. Study-level findings and limits: Gliomas, especially low-grade, showed above-expected tissue-blood divergence; non-neoplastic patients showed below.

The receptor was isolated from a human donor with low-grade glioma or glioblastoma, undergoing nonglioma brain surgery, or in good health (not recorded which). J is TRBJ2-1 and V is TRBV7-3; 8 nucleotides line up with TRBD1. The sequenced sample consisted of glioma tissue, nonneoplastic brain tissue, or PBMCs (not recorded which). CDR3 in amino acids: CASSPRTGSNEQFF. Written as DNA, the CDR3 is TGTGCCAGCAGCCCGCGGACAGGGAGCAATGAGCAGTTCTTC.